Following are 10 T cell receptor beta chains from one sample sequenced in a study of cytomegalovirus exposure and HLA in healthy donors. Vbeta (60) and Jbeta (13) primers were used in the PCR. Method: immunoSEQ multiplex PCR; TCRdb's copy keeps in-frame clones and lacks some. The data hold 100,000 to 150,000 clones, with about 83% observed a single time. The sequenced sample was PBMCs. These receptors were collected from a woman in her 40s in good health and CMV-seropositive.

V is TRBV6-1 and J is TRBJ1-2; 9 positions agree with TRBD1. The CDR3 totals 17 residues. Germline assignment: CDR1 MNHNS and CDR2 SASEGT. V shed 1 base and J 7 bases; nucleotides not matched to a gene: 13. The DNA of the CDR3 is TGTGCCAGCAGTGAAGTCATGGGGACAGGGACTAGGGGTGGCTACACCTTC. Its protein is CASSEVMGTGTRGGYTF.

This chain connects TRBV9 to TRBJ1-6; possibly TRBD1 for D (5 bases). The CDR3 is 19 amino acids. Germline CDR1 and CDR2: SGDLS and YYNGEE. Deletions cut 4 bases from V and 0 bases from J, with 20 bases between. The CDR3 loop is CASSPQPGGTRSYNSPLHF. CDR3 nucleotides: TGTGCCAGCAGCCCTCAACCGGGGGGAACCCGCTCCTATAATTCACCCCTCCACTTT.

The genes are TRBV9 and TRBJ1-1; no definite D call. Germline CDR1 and CDR2: SGDLS and YYNGEE. The CDR3 has 14 amino acids. V lost 3 bases and J lost 1, with 10 bases in between. CDR3 nucleotides: TGTGCCAGCAGCGGTAGACACAAGAACACTGAAGCTTTCTTT. It specifies CASSGRHKNTEAFF.

The chain recombines TRBV5-1 with TRBJ2-1, with 7 bases identical to TRBD2. V lost 4 bases and J lost 1; bases outside the gene matches: 17. This CDR3 has 19 amino acids. Germline-derived CDR1 and CDR2 are SGHRS and YFSETQ. CDR3 protein: CASSLGWGLGGRSYNEQFF. The CDR3 coding sequence is TGCGCCAGCAGCCTTGGTTGGGGGTTGGGCGGGAGATCCTACAATGAGCAGTTCTTC.

This clone was found a few times. The genes are TRBV4-2 and TRBJ1-2, with D tentatively TRBD1 (5 bases). With 0 bases removed from V and 5 bases from J, the gap between germline ends came to 16 bases. The CDR3 has 16 amino acids. Germline V CDR1 and CDR2: LGHNA, YNFKEQ. CDR3 protein: CASSQEAREVLYGYTF. CDR3 coding DNA: TGTGCCAGCAGCCAAGAGGCCAGGGAAGTCTTATATGGCTACACCTTC.

The chain recombines TRBV6-6 with TRBJ1-2; the D gene is possibly TRBD1 (5 bases). CDR1 MNHNY and CDR2 SVGAGI come from the germline V gene (reference sequence). CDR3 length: 13 amino acids. V lost 8 bases and J lost 4, with 14 bases in between. CDR3 amino acids: CASGRAGPYGYTF. The CDR3 DNA reads as TGTGCCAGCGGGCGCGCAGGGCCCTATGGCTACACCTTC.

The genes are TRBV2 and TRBJ1-2; D possibly corresponds to TRBD1 (6 bases). The CDR3 is 13 amino acids. Trimming cost V 3 bases and J 5 bases, with 10 bases left between them. Germline-derived CDR1 and CDR2 are SNHLY and FYNNEI. CDR3: CASSEGGPYGYTF. The CDR3 nucleotides are TGTGCCAGCAGTGAGGGGGGGCCGTATGGCTACACCTTC.

Details on this clone: This same CDR3 is encoded by further DNA sequences in the sample. The V gene is TRBV27, the J gene TRBJ1-6; 11 positions match TRBD1. The V segment lost 5 bases and the J segment 8 bases; nucleotides outside the gene matches: 8. Germline V gene lookup returns CDR1 MNHEY and CDR2 SMNVEV (reference sequence). CDR3 length: 16 amino acids. CDR3 nucleotides: TGTGCCAGCAGTGAACTTGGGACAGGGGGTCATTCACCCCTCCACTTT. The encoded protein is CASSELGTGGHSPLHF.

The V call is TRBV5-1, the J call TRBJ2-3, with 8 bases that match TRBD2. Germline assignment: CDR1 SGHRS and CDR2 YFSETQ. V shed 3 bases and J 7 bases; nucleotides not matched to a gene: 22. The CDR3 is made up of 19 amino acids. The CDR3 DNA sequence: TGCGCCAGCAGCTCGGGACTAGGAAGGGATTCGGGCCGGGGGCATACGCAGTATTTT. Translating gives CASSSGLGRDSGRGHTQYF.

As concerns this clone: Other DNA sequences in the sample encode the same CDR3. The chain combines TRBV5-1 with TRBJ2-1; 8 bases are a match to TRBD1. Trimming cost V 2 bases and J 1 base; bases outside gene matches: 2. The CDR3 runs 15 residues. From germline, CDR1 is SGHRS and CDR2 YFSETQ. As DNA, the CDR3 is TGCGCCAGCAGCTTCGGACAGGGTTCCTACAATGAGCAGTTCTTC. It yields the protein CASSFGQGSYNEQFF.